The 26 T cell receptor beta chains listed next were all sequenced from one sample in a study of CD8 T cells in ankylosing spondylitis. TCRdb reprocessed the 5' RACE reads with MiXCR, giving one entry per CDR3 protein. The table has over 150,000 distinct CDR3 sequences, about 13% seen once. The sequenced material came from blood, either unsorted or a sorted T cell fraction (not recorded which). These receptors all stem from a male donor with ankylosing spondylitis or in good health (not recorded which).

The chain links TRBV6-5 to TRBJ1-1, with D perhaps matching TRBD1 (5 bases). Trimming cost V 2 bases and J 3 bases, with 13 bases left between them. The length of the CDR3 is 15 residues. Germline CDR1 is MNHEY and CDR2 is SVGAGI. CDR3 protein: CASSYQGGVYTEAFF. Here the CDR3 DNA reads TGTGCCAGCAGTTACCAGGGAGGGGTCTACACTGAAGCTTTCTTT.

This chain links TRBV12-3 or TRBV12-4 with TRBJ2-7, with 7 bases matching TRBD2. This CDR3 has 17 amino acids. After removal of 3 bases from V and 4 bases from J, the junction contained 15 bases not matched to a gene. The CDR3 loop is CASSLEGLGGPRYEQYF. CDR3 DNA sequence: TGTGCCAGCAGTTTGGAGGGTCTGGGAGGGCCTAGGTACGAGCAGTACTTC.

This clonotype was found many times. The chain recombines TRBV29-1 with TRBJ2-1, with 7 nucleotides matching TRBD2. Germline V gives CDR1 SQVTM, CDR2 ANQGSEA. Trimming took 6 bases from V and 8 from J; bases not matched to a gene: 7. CDR3 length: 12 amino acids. CDR3 nucleotide sequence: TGCAGCGTCTGCGCAGGGAGGGATGAGCAGTTCTTC. Protein sequence: CSVCAGRDEQFF.

The V gene is TRBV7-6, the J gene TRBJ1-1; 7 bases are a match to TRBD1. Germline CDR1 SGHVS, CDR2 FNYEAQ. Trimming removed 3 bases from V and 5 bases from J; junction bases left unmatched: 6. The CDR3 extends over 14 amino acids. The CDR3 loop reads CASSFQTGSTEAFF. The DNA for the CDR3 is TGTGCCAGCAGCTTCCAGACAGGGTCAACTGAAGCTTTCTTT.

The rearrangement links TRBV11-1 to TRBJ2-4; 7 bases align to TRBD2. CDR1 is SGHAT, CDR2 FQDESV, per germline (reference sequence). Trimming took 5 bases from V and 7 from J; bases not matched to a gene: 20. There are 18 residues in the CDR3. The CDR3 DNA sequence: TGTGCCAGCAGCCTTCCCCGGGGGGACGAGAAGGGGAAGAACATTCAGTACTTC. Amino acids: CASSLPRGDEKGKNIQYF.

V gene TRBV2 combines with J gene TRBJ2-7; D may match TRBD1 or TRBD2 (5 bases each). Germline CDR1 SNHLY, CDR2 FYNNEI. This CDR3 spans 13 amino acids. Trimming took off 6 bases at V and 10 bases at J, with 19 bases between the two ends. The chain's CDR3 is CASREPGDLKQYF. CDR3 coding DNA: TGTGCCAGCAGGGAGCCCGGGGACCTGAAACAGTACTTC.

V is TRBV20-1 and J is TRBJ2-3, with TRBD1 as a possible D gene (6 bases). CDR3 length: 16 amino acids. The germline gives CDR1 DFQATT, CDR2 SNEGSKA (reference sequence). V was shortened by 4 bases and J by 5 bases, with 22 bases between the two germline ends. The CDR3 spells CSATPGHSFGRDTQYF. The DNA of the CDR3 is TGCAGTGCTACACCGGGACATTCTTTTGGGAGAGATACGCAGTATTTT.

This chain connects TRBV3-1 to TRBJ2-7, with unresolved D. Germline lookup yields CDR1 LGHDT and CDR2 YNNKEL (reference sequence). CDR3 length equals 17 residues. V was shortened by 1 base and J by 2 bases, with 18 bases between the two germline ends. CDR3 sequence (DNA): TGTGCCAGCAGCCAAGCTGGCGAGGCCCCGTCCGCCTACGAGCAGTACTTC. Encoded protein: CASSQAGEAPSAYEQYF.

The chain joins TRBV7-9 to TRBJ2-7; D is unresolved. The germline gives CDR1 SEHNR, CDR2 FQNEAQ (reference sequence). V was pared by 1 base and J by 5 bases, with 6 bases between. The CDR3 sequence is 12 residues long. CDR3 sequence reads: CASSLGLNEQYF. Written as DNA, the CDR3 is TGTGCCAGCAGCTTAGGGCTAAACGAGCAGTACTTC. Using reference TRBV7-9 and TRBJ2-7 for the parts outside the CDR3, the full variable domain is DTGVSQNPRHKITKRGQNVTFRCDPISEHNRLYWYRQTLGQGPEFLTYFQNEAQLEKSRLLSDRFSAERPKGSFSTLEIQRTEQGDSAMYLCASSLGLNEQYFGPGTRLTVT.

This clonotype was observed a handful of times. V gene TRBV25-1 combines with J gene TRBJ2-5, with TRBD2 identical over 8 bases. The CDR3 spans 17 residues. Trimming removed 5 bases from V and 4 bases from J; junction bases left unmatched: 15. Per germline, CDR1 MGHDK and CDR2 SYGVNS. CDR3 in DNA: TGTGCCAGCAGTTCCTATCCGGGACTAGGAATGGCAGAGACCCAGTACTTC. It codes for CASSSYPGLGMAETQYF.

This clonotype has a handful of counts. The genes are TRBV7-9 and TRBJ2-5, with D perhaps assigned TRBD1 or TRBD2 (5 bases each). The CDR3 runs 14 residues. Germline CDR1 SEHNR, CDR2 FQNEAQ (reference sequence). V was cut by 5 bases and J by 0 bases, with 10 bases left in between. The CDR3 is CASSPWGYQETQYF. CDR3 sequence (DNA): TGTGCCAGCAGCCCCTGGGGGTACCAAGAGACCCAGTACTTC.

This clonotype was seen a few times. The chain recombines TRBV7-2 with TRBJ2-1, with D perhaps matching TRBD1 (5 bases). CDR1 is SGHTA, CDR2 FQGNSA, per germline. The CDR3 is 15 amino acids. The V end was cut by 2 bases, the J end by 10 bases, with 18 bases between. The CDR3 protein is CASSLSAGLEMEQFF. CDR3 DNA: TGTGCCAGCAGCTTATCGGCAGGGTTAGAGATGGAGCAGTTCTTC.

This clonotype was detected a few times. The chain is built from TRBV10-3 and TRBJ2-7, with D possibly matching TRBD2 (5 bases). Per germline, CDR1 ENHRY and CDR2 SYGVKD. The CDR3 has 15 amino acids. Between the trimmed V and J ends, which lost 6 bases and 3 bases, there was a span of 18 bases. The CDR3 coding sequence is TGTGCCATCAGCACCCCCGGAGGTAGCATCTACGAGCAGTACTTC. Translating gives CAISTPGGSIYEQYF.

CDR3 nucleotides: TGTGCTAGTGGTTTGGTACAGGGGTCGAACTACGAGCAGTACTTC. Translated, it gives CASGLVQGSNYEQYF. This sequence joins TRBV12-5 and TRBJ2-7, with 7 bases aligning to TRBD1. J lost 3 bases, V lost 0 bases, and 5 bases had no gene match. This CDR3 contains 15 residues. Germline assignment: CDR1 LGHNT and CDR2 FRNRAP.

This clonotype came up many times. The chain has TRBV15 and TRBJ1-1; D remains unclear. With 0 bases removed from V and 4 bases from J, the gap between germline ends came to 9 bases. The V gene's germline CDR1 is LNHNV and CDR2 YYDKDF (reference sequence). The length of the CDR3 is 14 residues. The CDR3 sequence: CATSRDVEATEAFF. The CDR3 DNA reads TGTGCCACCAGCAGAGATGTTGAGGCCACTGAAGCTTTCTTT. Supplemented by reference TRBV15 and TRBJ1-1, the full variable domain reads DAMVIQNPRYQVTQFGKPVTLSCSQTLNHNVMYWYQQKSSQAPKLLFHYYDKDFNNEADTPDNFQSRRPNTSFCFLDIRSPGLGDTAMYLCATSRDVEATEAFFGQGTRLTVV.

Details on this clonotype: One end of the junction varies from germline; a read error may be responsible. The chain carries TRBV5-1 and TRBJ2-1; D is perhaps TRBD2 (5 bases). The germline V gene has CDR1 SGHRS and CDR2 YFSETQ. The CDR3 is made up of 17 amino acids. CDR3 amino acids: CASSVWQAVPPYNVQFF. The CDR3 DNA follows: TGCGCCAGCAGCGTGTGGCAAGCGGTCCCCCCCTACAATGTGCAGTTCTTC. Combining the CDR3 with reference TRBV5-1 and TRBJ2-1 gives the whole variable domain KAGVTQTPRYLIKTRGQQVTLSCSPISGHRSVSWYQQTPGQGLQFLFEYFSETQRNKGNFPGRFSGRQFSNSRSEMNVSTLELGDSALYLCASSVWQAVPPYNVQFFGPGTRLTVL.

The chain carries TRBV15 and TRBJ2-7, with D perhaps assigned TRBD1 or TRBD2 (5 bases each). CDR3 size: 14 residues. Germline CDR1 LNHNV, CDR2 YYDKDF (reference sequence). V was cut by 2 bases and J by 12 bases, with 20 bases left in between. The CDR3 region is CATSRLTGTRDRYF. The CDR3 DNA sequence: TGTGCCACCAGCAGACTTACCGGGACGAGGGATAGGTACTTC.

There are a few counts of this clonotype. This chain uses TRBV5-5 with TRBJ2-4; D gene ambiguous. Germline lookup yields CDR1 SGHKS and CDR2 YYEKEE (reference sequence). Trimming pared 4 bases from V and 2 bases from J, leaving 13 bases between. The length of the CDR3 is 15 residues. CDR3 DNA: TGTGCCAGCAGCCCGGGTGGGGAATCCAAAAACATTCAGTACTTC. It translates to CASSPGGESKNIQYF.

This clonotype showed up just a few times. V is TRBV7-9 and J is TRBJ2-7, with D unresolved. Germline V gives CDR1 SEHNR, CDR2 FQNEAQ (reference sequence). V lost 5 bases and J lost 6, with 14 bases in between. The CDR3 runs to 13 residues. CDR3 in amino acids: CASSSPESSEQYF. CDR3 coding DNA: TGTGCCAGCAGCAGCCCGGAGAGCAGCGAGCAGTACTTC.

The table lists this clonotype with many counts. V usage is TRBV5-1 and J usage is TRBJ2-1, with D perhaps matching TRBD1 (5 bases). CDR1 is SGHRS and CDR2 is YFSETQ in the germline V gene. The ends were cut back, 0 bases at V and 0 bases at J, with 7 bases in the middle. The CDR3 is 15 amino acids. The CDR3 nucleotides are TGCGCCAGCAGCTTGGTACAGGCCTCCTACAATGAGCAGTTCTTC. Encoded protein: CASSLVQASYNEQFF.

The chain uses TRBV6-5 and TRBJ2-7; unclear D gene. The CDR3 covers 13 residues. Trimming shortened V by 4 bases and J by 4 bases, and 11 bases separated the two germline ends. CDR1 is MNHEY and CDR2 is SVGAGI in the germline V gene. CDR3 nucleotide sequence: TGTGCCAGCAGTTTGCGGTCACCTTACGAGCAGTACTTC. Translated: CASSLRSPYEQYF.

This clonotype has just a few counts. The chain joins TRBV19 to TRBJ2-1, with D tentatively TRBD1 (5 bases). The CDR3 runs 15 residues. Germline V gene data show CDR1 as LNHDA and CDR2 as SQIVND (reference sequence). Deletions cut 5 bases from V and 0 bases from J, with 11 bases between. CDR3 sequence (DNA): TGTGCCAGTAGTCCAGACAGTAGCTCCTACAATGAGCAGTTCTTC. This codes for CASSPDSSSYNEQFF. The whole variable domain, filled in from reference TRBV19 and TRBJ2-1, reads DGGITQSPKYLFRKEGQNVTLSCEQNLNHDAMYWYRQDPGQGLRLIYYSQIVNDFQKGDIAEGYSVSREKKESFPLTVTSAQKNPTAFYLCASSPDSSSYNEQFFGPGTRLTVL.

In its sample, this clonotype was seen many times. This rearrangement joins TRBV12-3 or TRBV12-4 to TRBJ2-2; 12 bases agree with TRBD1. This CDR3 has 16 amino acids. The ends lost 5 bases at V and 8 bases at J; junction bases unmatched: 9. The CDR3 is CASSPPRDRGRGELFF. The CDR3 DNA follows: TGTGCCAGCAGTCCCCCCCGGGACAGGGGGCGAGGGGAGCTGTTTTTT.

The CDR3 reads CASSLGWQAGETQYF. The CDR3 DNA is TGTGCCAGCAGCTTAGGGTGGCAGGCGGGGGAGACCCAGTACTTC. The chain uses TRBV7-9 and TRBJ2-5; D perhaps matches TRBD2 (6 bases). The length of the CDR3 is 15 residues. CDR1 and CDR2 (germline): SEHNR, FQNEAQ (reference sequence). Trimming removed 1 base at V and 5 bases at J, with 14 bases between.

This clonotype appeared a few times. The J gene is TRBJ1-1, the V gene TRBV10-3; D is possibly TRBD1 (6 bases). The germline V gene has CDR1 ENHRY and CDR2 SYGVKD. The CDR3 runs 16 residues. The V gene lost 6 bases and the J gene lost 5 bases, with 22 bases spanning the gap. CDR3 region: CAIRKGHLGRGTEAFF. CDR3 coding DNA: TGTGCCATCAGGAAGGGACACTTGGGGAGGGGGACTGAAGCTTTCTTT.

The chain uses TRBV14 and TRBJ2-1; D unclear. Trimming stripped 0 bases from V and 7 bases from J, with 19 bases between. This CDR3 has 17 residues. The germline V gene encodes CDR1 SGHDN and CDR2 FVKESK. The CDR3 loop reads CASSQDPRHALRNEQFF. The CDR3 DNA follows: TGTGCCAGCAGCCAAGACCCCCGACACGCCCTAAGGAATGAGCAGTTCTTC.